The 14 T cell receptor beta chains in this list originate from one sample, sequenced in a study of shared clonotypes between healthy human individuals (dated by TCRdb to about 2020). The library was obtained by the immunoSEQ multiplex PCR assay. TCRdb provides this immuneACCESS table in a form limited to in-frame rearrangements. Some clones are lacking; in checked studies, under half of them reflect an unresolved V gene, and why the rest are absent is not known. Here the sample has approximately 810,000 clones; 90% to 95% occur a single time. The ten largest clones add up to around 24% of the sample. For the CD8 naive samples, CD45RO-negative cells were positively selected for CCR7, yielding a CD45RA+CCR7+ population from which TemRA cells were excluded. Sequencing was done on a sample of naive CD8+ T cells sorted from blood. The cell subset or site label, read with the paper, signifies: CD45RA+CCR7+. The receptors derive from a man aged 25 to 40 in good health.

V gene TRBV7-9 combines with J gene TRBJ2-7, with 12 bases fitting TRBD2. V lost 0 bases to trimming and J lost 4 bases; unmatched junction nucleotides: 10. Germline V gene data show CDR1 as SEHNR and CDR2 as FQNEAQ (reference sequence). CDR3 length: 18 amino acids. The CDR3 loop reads CASSLASVTSGSLYEQYF. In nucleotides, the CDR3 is TGTGCCAGCAGCTTAGCGTCGGTGACTAGCGGGAGTCTTTACGAGCAGTACTTC.

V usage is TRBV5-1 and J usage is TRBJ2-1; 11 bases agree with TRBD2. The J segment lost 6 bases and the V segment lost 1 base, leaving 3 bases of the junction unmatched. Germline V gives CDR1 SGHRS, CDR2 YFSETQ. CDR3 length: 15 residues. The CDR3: CASSLLAGGPNEQFF. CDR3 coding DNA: TGCGCCAGCAGCTTGCTAGCGGGAGGACCCAATGAGCAGTTCTTC.

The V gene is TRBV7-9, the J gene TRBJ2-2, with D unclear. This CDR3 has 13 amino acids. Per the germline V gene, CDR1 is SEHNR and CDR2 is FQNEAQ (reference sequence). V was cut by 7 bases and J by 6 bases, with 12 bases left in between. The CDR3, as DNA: TGTGCCAGCACCCCCTTCGGAGCCGGGGAGCTGTTTTTT. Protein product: CASTPFGAGELFF.

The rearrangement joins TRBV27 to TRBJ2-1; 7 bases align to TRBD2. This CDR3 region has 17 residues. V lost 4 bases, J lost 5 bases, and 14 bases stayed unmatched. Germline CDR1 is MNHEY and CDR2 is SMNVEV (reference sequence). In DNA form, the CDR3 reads TGTGCCAGCAGTTCCCCCTCACCTAGCGGACTAAACAATGAGCAGTTCTTC. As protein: CASSSPSPSGLNNEQFF.

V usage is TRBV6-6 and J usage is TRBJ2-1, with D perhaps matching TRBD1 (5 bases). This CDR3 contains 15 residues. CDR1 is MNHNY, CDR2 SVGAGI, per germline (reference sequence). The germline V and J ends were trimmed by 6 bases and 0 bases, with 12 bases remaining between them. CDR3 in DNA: TGTGCCAGCAGCCCGACAGCAACCTCCTACAATGAGCAGTTCTTC. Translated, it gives CASSPTATSYNEQFF.

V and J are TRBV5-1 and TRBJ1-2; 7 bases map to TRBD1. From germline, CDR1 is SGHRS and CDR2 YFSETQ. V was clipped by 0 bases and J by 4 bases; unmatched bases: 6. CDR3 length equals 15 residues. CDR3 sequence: CASSLEAGGTYGYTF. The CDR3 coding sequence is TGCGCCAGCAGCTTGGAGGCAGGGGGGACCTATGGCTACACCTTC.

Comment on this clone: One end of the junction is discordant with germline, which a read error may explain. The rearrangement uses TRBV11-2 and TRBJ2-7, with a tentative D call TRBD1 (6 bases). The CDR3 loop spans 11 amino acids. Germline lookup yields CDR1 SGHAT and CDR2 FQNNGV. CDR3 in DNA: TGTGCCAGCAGCTTCCTCGGGACACCAAACTTC. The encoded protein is CASSFLGTPNF.

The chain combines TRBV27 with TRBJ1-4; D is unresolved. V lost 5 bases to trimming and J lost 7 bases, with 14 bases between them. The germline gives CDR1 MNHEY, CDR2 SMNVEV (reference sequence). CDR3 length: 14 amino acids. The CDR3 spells CASSLTNMPEKLFF. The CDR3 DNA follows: TGTGCCAGCAGTCTTACAAACATGCCTGAAAAACTGTTTTTT. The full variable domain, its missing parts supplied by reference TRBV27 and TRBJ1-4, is EAQVTQNPRYLITVTGKKLTVTCSQNMNHEYMSWYRQDPGLGLRQIYYSMNVEVTDKGDVPEGYKVSRKEKRNFPLILESPSPNQTSLYFCASSLTNMPEKLFFGSGTQLSVL.

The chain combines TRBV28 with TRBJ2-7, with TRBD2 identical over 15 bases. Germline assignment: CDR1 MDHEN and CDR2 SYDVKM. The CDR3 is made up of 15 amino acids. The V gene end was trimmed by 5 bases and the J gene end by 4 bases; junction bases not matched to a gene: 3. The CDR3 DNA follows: TGTGCCAGCAGTCAGGGACTAGCGGGAGGTTACGAGCAGTACTTC. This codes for CASSQGLAGGYEQYF.

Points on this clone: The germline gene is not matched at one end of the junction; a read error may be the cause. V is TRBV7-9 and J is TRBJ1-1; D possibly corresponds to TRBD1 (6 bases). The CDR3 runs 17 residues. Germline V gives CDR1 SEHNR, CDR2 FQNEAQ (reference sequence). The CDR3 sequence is CASSPVEGDKENPEAFF. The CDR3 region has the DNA TGTGCCAGCAGCCCCGTTGAGGGGGACAAGGAGAACCCTGAAGCTTTCTTT.

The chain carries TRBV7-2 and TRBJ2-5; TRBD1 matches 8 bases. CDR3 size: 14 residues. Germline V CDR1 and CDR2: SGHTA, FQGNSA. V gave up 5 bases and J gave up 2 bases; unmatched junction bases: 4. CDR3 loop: CASSTWTGQETQYF. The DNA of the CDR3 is TGTGCCAGCAGCACATGGACAGGGCAAGAGACCCAGTACTTC.

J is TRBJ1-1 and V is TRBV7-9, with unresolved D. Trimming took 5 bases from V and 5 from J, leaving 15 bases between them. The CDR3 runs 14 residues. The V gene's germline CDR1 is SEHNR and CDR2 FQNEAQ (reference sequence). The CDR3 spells CASSPATSRTEAFF. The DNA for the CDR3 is TGTGCCAGCAGCCCGGCGACAAGCAGGACTGAAGCTTTCTTT.

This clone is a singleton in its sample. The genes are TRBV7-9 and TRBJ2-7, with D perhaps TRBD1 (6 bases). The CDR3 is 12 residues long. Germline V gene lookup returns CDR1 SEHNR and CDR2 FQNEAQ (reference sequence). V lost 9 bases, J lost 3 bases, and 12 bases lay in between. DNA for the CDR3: TGTGCCAGTTCGGACAGTCTCTACGAGCAGTACTTC. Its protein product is CASSDSLYEQYF. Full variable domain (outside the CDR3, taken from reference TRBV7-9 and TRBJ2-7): DTGVSQNPRHKITKRGQNVTFRCDPISEHNRLYWYRQTLGQGPEFLTYFQNEAQLEKSRLLSDRFSAERPKGSFSTLEIQRTEQGDSAMYLCASSDSLYEQYFGPGTRLTVT.

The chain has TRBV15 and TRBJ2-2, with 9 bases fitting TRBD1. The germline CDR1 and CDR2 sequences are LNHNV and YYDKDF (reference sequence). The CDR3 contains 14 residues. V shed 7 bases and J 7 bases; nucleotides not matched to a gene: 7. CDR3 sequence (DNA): TGTGCCACCATCCCGGACAGGGGAGACGGGGAGCTGTTTTTT. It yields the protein CATIPDRGDGELFF.